This paragraph reports one TCR beta chain. The sample originates from a study of cytomegalovirus exposure and HLA in healthy donors. The V gene lost 3 bases and the J gene lost 4 bases, with 16 bases spanning the gap. This CDR3 has 15 amino acids. Germline CDR1 is SGDLS and CDR2 is YYNGEE. Primers for the PCR totalled 60 Vbeta and 13 Jbeta. The data were produced by immunoSEQ multiplex PCR, yet TCRdb's version contains in-frame clones alone and is incomplete. This sample's clone table lists approximately 190,000 clones. Sequencing was performed on PBMCs. The chain combines TRBV9 with TRBJ1-2; tentative D call: TRBD1 (5 bases). This TCR was sampled from a man in his thirties or forties in good health and CMV-seronegative. CDR3 sequence reads: CASSEGGAASYGYTF. The CDR3 DNA reads TGTGCCAGCAGCGAGGGTGGGGCCGCGTCCTATGGCTACACCTTC. Combining the CDR3 with reference TRBV9 and TRBJ1-2 gives the whole variable domain DSGVTQTPKHLITATGQRVTLRCSPRSGDLSVYWYQQSLDQGLQFLIQYYNGEERAKGNILERFSAQQFPDLHSELNLSSLELGDSALYFCASSEGGAASYGYTFGSGTRLTVV.